This T cell receptor beta chain was sequenced during a study of OX40 agonist ivuxolimab in advanced cancers. Regarding the study in general: Ivuxolimab, which targeted the costimulatory receptor OX40 (CD134), was an agonistic, fully human IgG2 monoclonal antibody. Intravenous ivuxolimab was administered to patients every 2 weeks at six dose levels: 0.01, 0.1, 0.3, 1.5, 3 and 10 mg/kg. Of the 52 patients in dose escalation, about 20 had hepatocellular carcinoma, some 15 had melanoma, 9 had renal cell carcinoma and 9 had head and neck cancer. The dose-escalation cohort was around 84% male with a mean age of about 60 years, ranging from roughly 23 to 80. Patients were allowed to have had prior anti-PD-1, anti-PD-L1 or anti-CTLA-4 therapy, and approximately 43% of the dose-escalation patients had previously received checkpoint inhibitors. Partial responses occurred in three dose-escalation patients, of whom one had hepatocellular carcinoma and two had cutaneous melanoma. The purpose of peripheral TCRbeta sequencing was to test whether ivuxolimab changed TCR sequence diversity and led to clonal T-cell expansion. The monotherapy dose-escalation portion (N of about 52 patients) of the phase I ivuxolimab trial is reported in the paper.

The trial excluded patients who had a history of autoimmune disease or who were on systemic immunosuppression. Peripheral blood for TCR sequencing was drawn from every dose cohort at baseline, at cycle 4 day 1 and at cycle 7 day 1. The samples were drawn from a first-in-human, open-label, multicenter phase I dose-escalation trial of ivuxolimab. Adults with locally advanced or metastatic head and neck squamous cell, hepatocellular, melanoma or renal cell carcinoma were enrolled in the trial. CD4+ and CD8+ T cells were sorted separately from peripheral blood before TCR sequencing. Compared with the rest of its sample, this clone is medium-sized (0.01 to 0.1%). The antigen it recognizes is unknown. No base quality information exists; no much larger clone differs at one position. Summary of the overall study and its limitations: Low levels of normalized T-cell clonal expansion were also shown by some nonresponding patients. Antigen specificity was not determined for the clonally expanded peripheral T cells. In the 0.1-3.0 mg/kg groups, partial responders had among the lowest normalized peripheral clonal expansion, particularly in CD8+ T cells. On average, CD8+ T cells showed more expanded clones than CD4+ T cells after ivuxolimab. At doses of 0.1 to 3.0 mg/kg, clonal expansion of both CD4+ and CD8+ T cells in blood was seen between baseline and week 6.

Genomic DNA was extracted from sorted cells for sequencing of the TCRbeta CDR3 region. The immunoSEQ Assay was used to sequence the TCRbeta CDR3 regions. TCRdb limited this immuneACCESS table to in-frame rearrangements with V and J called. A share of clones is missing; checked studies link under half to unresolved V genes, and the rest is unexplained. The sample includes approximately 28,000 clones, with roughly 84% observed a single time. The ten largest clones take up 15% to 20% of the sample. The TCR originated in an adult with an advanced solid tumor such as melanoma, head and neck, liver or kidney cancer. The specimen was CD4+ or CD8+ T cells sorted from blood, collected in a trial of the OX40 agonist ivuxolimab.

The CDR3 has the sequence CASSFGLADEQYF. The DNA is TGTGCCAGCAGCTTTGGACTAGCGGACGAGCAGTACTTC. The chain was built from TRBV7-2 and TRBJ2-7, and TRBD2 matches 10 of the central bases. The CDR3, from cysteine to phenylalanine, totals 13 residues. Just the 39-base CDR3 DNA is kept, in frame starting at base 1. For CDR1 and CDR2, the germline V gene lists SGHTA and FQGNSA. From V the trimming removes 3 bases and from J it removes 5 bases, while the gene matches leave 1 base of the junction unaccounted for. The full variable domain, completed from the reference TRBV7-2 and TRBJ2-7 proteins outside the CDR3, reads GAGVSQSPSNKVTEKGKDVELRCDPISGHTALYWYRQSLGQGLEFLIYFQGNSAPDKSGLPSDRFSAERTGGSVSTLTIQRTQQEDSAVYLCASSFGLADEQYFGPGTRLTVT.